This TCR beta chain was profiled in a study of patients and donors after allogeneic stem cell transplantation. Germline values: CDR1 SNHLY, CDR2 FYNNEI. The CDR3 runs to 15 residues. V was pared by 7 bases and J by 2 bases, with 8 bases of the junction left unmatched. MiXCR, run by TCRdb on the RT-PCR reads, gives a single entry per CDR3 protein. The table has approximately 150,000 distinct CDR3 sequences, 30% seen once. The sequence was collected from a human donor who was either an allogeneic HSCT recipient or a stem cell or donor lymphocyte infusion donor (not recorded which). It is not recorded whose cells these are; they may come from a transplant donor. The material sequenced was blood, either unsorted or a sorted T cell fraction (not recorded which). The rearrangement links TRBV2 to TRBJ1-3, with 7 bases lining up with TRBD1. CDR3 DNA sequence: TGTGCCAGCATCCCAAACAGGGGCGCTGGAAACACCATATATTTT. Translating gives CASIPNRGAGNTIYF.